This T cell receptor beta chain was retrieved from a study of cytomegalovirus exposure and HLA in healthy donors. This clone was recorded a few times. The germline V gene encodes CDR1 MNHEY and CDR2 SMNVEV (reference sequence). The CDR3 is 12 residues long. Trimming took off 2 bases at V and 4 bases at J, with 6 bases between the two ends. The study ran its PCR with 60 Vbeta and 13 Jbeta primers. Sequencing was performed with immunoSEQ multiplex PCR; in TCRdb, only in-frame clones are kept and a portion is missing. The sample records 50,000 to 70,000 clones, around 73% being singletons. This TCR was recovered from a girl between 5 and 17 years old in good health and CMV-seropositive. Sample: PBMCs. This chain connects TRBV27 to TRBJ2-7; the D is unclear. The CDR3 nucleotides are TGTGCCAGCAGTTTACCCCGGTACGAGCAGTACTTC. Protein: CASSLPRYEQYF.